This entry features one T cell receptor (beta chain) sequence. Its target is unknown. V was clipped by 3 bases and J by 8 bases, with 18 bases between them. The CDR3 is 15 amino acids. CDR1 and CDR2 from the germline V gene are SGDLS and YYNGEE. Sequencing was at deep level. Original analysis: Filtering differed for immunoSEQ, which gave only junction sequences without quality scores. The repertoire was sequenced with immunoSEQ multiplex PCR; TCRdb's copy has only in-frame clones and lacks some. For V, J and clone size, that table is used; D and trimming come from the DNA. The sample gives a few million clones, approximately 92% of which show up once; roughly 0.15% is in the top ten. The data were obtained in a study of shared clonotypes between healthy human individuals. Study-level points and caveats: Rarefaction gave evidence that sorted-subset sequencing remained incomplete despite large depth.

The sequenced sample was naive CD4+ T cells sorted from blood. Sample subset: CD45RA+ positively selected. This rearrangement joins TRBV9 to TRBJ2-1; D may be TRBD2 (7 bases). This receptor was taken from a man aged 18 to 30 in good health. The CDR3 DNA is TGTGCCAGCAGCGCAAGCGGGACAATCCCCCATGAGCAGTTCTTC. This codes for CASSASGTIPHEQFF. Filled out from reference TRBV9 and TRBJ2-1, the complete variable domain reads DSGVTQTPKHLITATGQRVTLRCSPRSGDLSVYWYQQSLDQGLQFLIQYYNGEERAKGNILERFSAQQFPDLHSELNLSSLELGDSALYFCASSASGTIPHEQFFGPGTRLTVL.